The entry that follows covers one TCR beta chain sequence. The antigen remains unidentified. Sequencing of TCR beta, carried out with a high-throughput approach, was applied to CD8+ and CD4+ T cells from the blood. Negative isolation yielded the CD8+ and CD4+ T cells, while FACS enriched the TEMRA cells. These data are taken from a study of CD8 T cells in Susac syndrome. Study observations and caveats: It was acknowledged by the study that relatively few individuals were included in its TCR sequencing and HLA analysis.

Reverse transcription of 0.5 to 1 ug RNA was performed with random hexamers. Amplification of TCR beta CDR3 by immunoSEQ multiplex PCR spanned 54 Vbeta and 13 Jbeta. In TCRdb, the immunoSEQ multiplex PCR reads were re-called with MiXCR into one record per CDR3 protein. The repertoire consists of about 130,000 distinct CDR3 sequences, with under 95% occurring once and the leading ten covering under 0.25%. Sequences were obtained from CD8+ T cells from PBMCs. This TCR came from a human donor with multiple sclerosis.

The DNA of the CDR3 is TGTGCCTGGAGTCCCGGAGACACTGAAGCTTTCTTT. Its translation: CAWSPGDTEAFF. The chain is built from TRBV30 and TRBJ1-1; D is unresolved. This CDR3 is built from 12 residues. Trimming cost V 2 bases and J 3 bases, with 7 bases left between them. The V gene's germline CDR1 is GTSNPN and CDR2 SVGIG (reference sequence). The variable domain in full, completed from reference TRBV30 and TRBJ1-1, reads SQTIHQWPATLVQPVGSPLSLECTVEGTSNPNLYWYRQAAGRGLQLLFYSVGIGQISSEVPQNLSASRPQDRQFILSSKKLLLSDSGFYLCAWSPGDTEAFFGQGTRLTVV.